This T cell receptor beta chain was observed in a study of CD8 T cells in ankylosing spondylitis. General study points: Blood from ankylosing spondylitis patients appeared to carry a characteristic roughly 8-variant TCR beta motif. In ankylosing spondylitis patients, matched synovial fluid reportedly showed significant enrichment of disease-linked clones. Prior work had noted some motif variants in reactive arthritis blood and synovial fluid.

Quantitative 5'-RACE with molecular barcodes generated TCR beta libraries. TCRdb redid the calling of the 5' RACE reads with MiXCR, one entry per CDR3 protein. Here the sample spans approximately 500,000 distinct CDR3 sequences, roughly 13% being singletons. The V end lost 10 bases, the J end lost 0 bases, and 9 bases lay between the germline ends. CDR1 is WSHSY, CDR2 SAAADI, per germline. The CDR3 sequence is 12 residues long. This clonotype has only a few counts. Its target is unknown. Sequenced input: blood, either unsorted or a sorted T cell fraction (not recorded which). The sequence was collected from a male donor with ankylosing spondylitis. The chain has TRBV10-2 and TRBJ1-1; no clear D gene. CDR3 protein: CANIGVNTEAFF. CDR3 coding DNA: TGCGCCAACATTGGGGTGAACACTGAAGCTTTCTTT.